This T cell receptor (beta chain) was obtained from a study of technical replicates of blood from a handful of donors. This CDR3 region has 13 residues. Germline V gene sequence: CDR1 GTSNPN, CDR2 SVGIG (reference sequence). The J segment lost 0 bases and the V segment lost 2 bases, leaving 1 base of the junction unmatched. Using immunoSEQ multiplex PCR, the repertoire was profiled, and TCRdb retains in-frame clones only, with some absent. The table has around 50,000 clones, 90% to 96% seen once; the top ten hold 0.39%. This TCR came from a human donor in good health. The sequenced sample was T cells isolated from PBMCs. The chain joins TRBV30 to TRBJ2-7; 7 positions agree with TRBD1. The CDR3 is CAWSTGASYEQYF. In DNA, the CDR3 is TGTGCCTGGAGTACAGGGGCCTCCTACGAGCAGTACTTC.